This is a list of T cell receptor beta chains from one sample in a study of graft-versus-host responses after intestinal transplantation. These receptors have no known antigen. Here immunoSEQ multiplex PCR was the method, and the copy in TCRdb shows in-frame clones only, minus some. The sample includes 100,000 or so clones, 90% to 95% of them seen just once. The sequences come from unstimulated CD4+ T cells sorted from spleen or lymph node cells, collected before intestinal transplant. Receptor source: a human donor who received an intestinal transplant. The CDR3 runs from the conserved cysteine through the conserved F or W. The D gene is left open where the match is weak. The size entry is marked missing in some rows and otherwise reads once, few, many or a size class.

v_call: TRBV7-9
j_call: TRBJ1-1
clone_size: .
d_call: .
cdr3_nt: TGTGCCAGCAGCTACGCGGGCAACACTGAAGCTTTCTTT
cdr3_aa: CASSYAGNTEAFF

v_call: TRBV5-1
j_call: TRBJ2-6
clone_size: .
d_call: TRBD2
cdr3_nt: TGCGCCAGCAGCTTGGGTCGACTAGCGGGAGACGACGGGGCCAACGTCCTGACTTTC
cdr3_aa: CASSLGRLAGDDGANVLTF

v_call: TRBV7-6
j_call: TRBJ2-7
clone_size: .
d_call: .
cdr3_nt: TGTGCCAGCAGCCGATCGGGTGGAAACGAGCAGTACTTC
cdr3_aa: CASSRSGGNEQYF

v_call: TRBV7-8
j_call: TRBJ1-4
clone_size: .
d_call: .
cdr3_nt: TGTGCCAGCAGCTTAGCGCGCTGGACTATCCCGGAAAAACTGTTTTTT
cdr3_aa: CASSLARWTIPEKLFF

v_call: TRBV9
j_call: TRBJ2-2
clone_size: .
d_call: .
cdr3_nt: TGTGCCAGCAGCGTAGGCCACGGGGTAGGGGAGCTGTTTTTT
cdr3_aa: CASSVGHGVGELFF

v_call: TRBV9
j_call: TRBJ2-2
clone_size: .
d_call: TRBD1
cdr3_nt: TGTGCCAGCAGCGTTATACAGGGGGCCGGCGCCGGGGAGCTGTTTTTT
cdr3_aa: CASSVIQGAGAGELFF

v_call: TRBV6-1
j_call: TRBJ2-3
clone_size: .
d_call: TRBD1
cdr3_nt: TGTGCCAGCAGTGGGTGGGACAGACGCACAGATACGCAGTATTTT
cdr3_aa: CASSGWDRRTDTQYF

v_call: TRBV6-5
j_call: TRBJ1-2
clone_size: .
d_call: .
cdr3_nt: TGTGCCAGCAGTTTCCAGGTTTCAGGTGGCTACACCTTC
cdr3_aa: CASSFQVSGGYTF

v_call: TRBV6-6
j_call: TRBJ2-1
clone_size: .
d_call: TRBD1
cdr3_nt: TGTGCCAGCAGCCCGACAGGGCCCAATGAGCAGTTCTTC
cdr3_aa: CASSPTGPNEQFF

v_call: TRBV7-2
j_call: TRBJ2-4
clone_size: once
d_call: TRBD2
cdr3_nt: TGTGCCAGCAGCAAAACCGGGACTAGCGGGAGATTAGGCATTCAGTACTTC
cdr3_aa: CASSKTGTSGRLGIQYF

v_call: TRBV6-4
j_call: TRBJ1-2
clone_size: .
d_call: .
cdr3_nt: TGTGCCAGCAGTCTTAGGTCAGGAACCCCCAGCTATGGCTACACCTTC
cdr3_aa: CASSLRSGTPSYGYTF

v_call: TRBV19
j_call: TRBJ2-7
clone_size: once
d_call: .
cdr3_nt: TGTGCCAGTAGTAAGGGACGGGGGAAGAGTAGCTCCTACGAGCAGTACTTC
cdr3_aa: CASSKGRGKSSSYEQYF

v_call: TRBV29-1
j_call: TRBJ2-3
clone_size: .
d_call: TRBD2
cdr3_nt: TGCAGCGTTTTGGGAGGGTATGGGGTCCCAGATACGCAGTATTTT
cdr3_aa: CSVLGGYGVPDTQYF

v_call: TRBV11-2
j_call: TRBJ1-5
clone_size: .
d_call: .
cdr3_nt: TGTGCCAGCAGCTTAGCCGGGACAAAAAATCAGCCCCAGCATTTT
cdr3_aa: CASSLAGTKNQPQHF

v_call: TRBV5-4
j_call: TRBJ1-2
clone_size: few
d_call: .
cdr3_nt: TGTGCCAGCAAAACCCCAGGGAACTATGGCTACACCTTC
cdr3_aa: CASKTPGNYGYTF

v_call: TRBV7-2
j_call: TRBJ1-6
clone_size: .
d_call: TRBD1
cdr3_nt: TGTGCCAGCAGCTTATACGGGACAGGGGGAAATTCACCCCTCCACTTT
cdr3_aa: CASSLYGTGGNSPLHF

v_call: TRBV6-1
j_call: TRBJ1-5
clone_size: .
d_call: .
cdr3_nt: TGTGCCAGCAGTGAGACAGTCTATCAGCCCCAGCATTTT
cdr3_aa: CASSETVYQPQHF

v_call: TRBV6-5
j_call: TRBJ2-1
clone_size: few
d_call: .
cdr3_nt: TGTGCCAGCAGTGCCGACAGCTTCCCGTACAATGAGCAGTTCTTC
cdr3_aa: CASSADSFPYNEQFF

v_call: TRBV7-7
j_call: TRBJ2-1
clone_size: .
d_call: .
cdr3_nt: TGTGCCAGCAGCTTAGCCCCAGGGGATGAGCAGTTCTTC
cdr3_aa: CASSLAPGDEQFF

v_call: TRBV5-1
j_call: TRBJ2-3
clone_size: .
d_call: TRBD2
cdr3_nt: TGCGCCAGCAGCTTGGTTACTAGCGGGACGGATACGCAGTATTTT
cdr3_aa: CASSLVTSGTDTQYF

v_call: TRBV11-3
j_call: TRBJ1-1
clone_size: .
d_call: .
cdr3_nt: TGTGCCAGCAGCCCCCGGGCAAACAGGGCATGGAGCACTGAAGCTTTCTTT
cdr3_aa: CASSPRANRAWSTEAFF

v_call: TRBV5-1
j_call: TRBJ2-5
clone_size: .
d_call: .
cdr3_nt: TGCGCCAGCTGGGTGGGGACACCTCAACAAGAGACCCAGTACTTC
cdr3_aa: CASWVGTPQQETQYF

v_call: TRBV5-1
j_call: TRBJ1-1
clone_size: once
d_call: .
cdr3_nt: TGCGCCAGCACAACAGGCGAAAACACTGAAGCTTTCTTT
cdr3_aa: CASTTGENTEAFF

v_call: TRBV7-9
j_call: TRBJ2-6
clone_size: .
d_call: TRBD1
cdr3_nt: TGTGCCAGCAGCTGGACAGGGGGGGCCAACGTCCTGACTTTC
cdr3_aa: CASSWTGGANVLTF

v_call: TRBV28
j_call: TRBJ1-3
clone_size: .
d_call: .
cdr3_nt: TGTGCCAGCAGTCCACCACAGGGATCTGGAAACACCATATATTTT
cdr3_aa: CASSPPQGSGNTIYF

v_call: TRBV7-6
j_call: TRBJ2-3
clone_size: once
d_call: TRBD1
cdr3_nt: TGTGCCAGCAGCTTACTACAGGGGGTAGATACGCAGTATTTT
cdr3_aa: CASSLLQGVDTQYF

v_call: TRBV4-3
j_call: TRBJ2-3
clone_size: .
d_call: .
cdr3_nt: TGCGCCAGCAGCCGAAAGGAGGCCACAGATACGCAGTATTTT
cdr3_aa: CASSRKEATDTQYF

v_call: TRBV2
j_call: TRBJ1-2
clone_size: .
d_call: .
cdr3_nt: TGTGCCAGCAGGGTCGAAGCAGGGCTAGGGGGCTACACCTTC
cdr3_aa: CASRVEAGLGGYTF

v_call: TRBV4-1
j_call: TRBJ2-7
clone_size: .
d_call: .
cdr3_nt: TGCGCCAGCAGCCAAGACAGGACCTACGAGCAGTACTTC
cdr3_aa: CASSQDRTYEQYF

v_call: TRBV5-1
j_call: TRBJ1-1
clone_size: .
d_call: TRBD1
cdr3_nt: TGCGCCAGCAGCGACTCAGGGGGCGGCACTGAAGCTTTCTTT
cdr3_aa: CASSDSGGGTEAFF

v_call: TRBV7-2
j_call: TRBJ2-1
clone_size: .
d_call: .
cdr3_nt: TGTGCCAGCAGCATATCCCCTATTAATGAGCAGTTCTTC
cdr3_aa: CASSISPINEQFF

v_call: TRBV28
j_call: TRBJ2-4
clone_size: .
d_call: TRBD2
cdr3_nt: TGTGCCAGCAGTTTAAACCCCCCTAGCGGGAGAGACATTCAGTACTTC
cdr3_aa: CASSLNPPSGRDIQYF

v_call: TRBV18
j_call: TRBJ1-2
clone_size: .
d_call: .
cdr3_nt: TGTGCCAGCTCACCAGTACAGGGAGAGTTTAACTATGGCTACACCTTC
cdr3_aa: CASSPVQGEFNYGYTF

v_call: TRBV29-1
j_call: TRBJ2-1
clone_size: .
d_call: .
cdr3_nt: TGCAGCGTTGAAGAAAAACTACCGAGCTCCTACAATGAGCAGTTCTTC
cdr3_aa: CSVEEKLPSSYNEQFF

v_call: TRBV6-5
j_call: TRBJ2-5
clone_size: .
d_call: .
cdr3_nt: TGTGCCAGCAGGATGGACAAAAAAGAGACCCAGTACTTC
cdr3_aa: CASRMDKKETQYF

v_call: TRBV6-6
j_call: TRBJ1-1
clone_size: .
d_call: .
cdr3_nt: TGTGCCGGCGAAACAGGGAACGGGGTGAACACTGAAGCTTTCTTT
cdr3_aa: CAGETGNGVNTEAFF

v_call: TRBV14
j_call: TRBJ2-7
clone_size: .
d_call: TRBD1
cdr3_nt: TGTGCCAGCAGCCGGGCCGGGACAGGCTTTTTTCTCGAGCAGTACTTC
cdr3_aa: CASSRAGTGFFLEQYF

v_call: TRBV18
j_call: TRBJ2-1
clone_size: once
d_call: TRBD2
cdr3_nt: TGTGCCAGCTCACCCTTGGGACTAGCGGGAGGAAATGAGCAGTTCTTC
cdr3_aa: CASSPLGLAGGNEQFF

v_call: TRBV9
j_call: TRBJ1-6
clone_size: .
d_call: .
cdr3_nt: TGTGCCAGGGGAGGAGGGGCCTATAATTCACCCCTCCACTTT
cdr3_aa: CARGGGAYNSPLHF

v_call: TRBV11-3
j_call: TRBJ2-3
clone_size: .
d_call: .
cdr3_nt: TGTGCCAGCAGCTTAGCTGGGCCCGACCTTGGTACGCAGTATTTT
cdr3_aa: CASSLAGPDLGTQYF

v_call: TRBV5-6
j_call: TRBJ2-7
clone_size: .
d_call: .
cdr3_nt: TGTGCCAGCAGTAGGACATGGGGATCCTACGAGCAGTACTTC
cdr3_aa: CASSRTWGSYEQYF

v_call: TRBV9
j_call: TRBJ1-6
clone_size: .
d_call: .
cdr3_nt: TGTGCCAGCAGCGTAGTTCCCAGTCTTAATTCACCCCTCCACTTT
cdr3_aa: CASSVVPSLNSPLHF

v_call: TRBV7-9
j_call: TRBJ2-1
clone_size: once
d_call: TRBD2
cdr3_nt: TGTGCCAGCAGCGCGCAGGGACTAGCGGGGGGTCAACAGTTCTTC
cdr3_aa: CASSAQGLAGGQQFF

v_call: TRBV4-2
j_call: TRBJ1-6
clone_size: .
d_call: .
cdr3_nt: TGTGCCAGCAGCCAGCCCCAGGAGGGGAGTTCACCCCTCCACTTT
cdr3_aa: CASSQPQEGSSPLHF

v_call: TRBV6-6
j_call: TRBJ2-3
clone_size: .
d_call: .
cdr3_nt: TGTGCCAGCAGTTACTCGTATGGGAGTACAGATACGCAGTATTTT
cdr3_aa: CASSYSYGSTDTQYF

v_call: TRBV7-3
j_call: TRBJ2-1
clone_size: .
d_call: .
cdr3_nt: TGTGCCAGCAGCTTATACGGGGGGCCCAACAATGAGCAGTTCTTC
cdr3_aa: CASSLYGGPNNEQFF

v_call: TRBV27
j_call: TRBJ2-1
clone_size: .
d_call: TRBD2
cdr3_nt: TGTGCCAGCAGTCAATCAGCGGGAGGCGGAAATGAGCAGTTCTTC
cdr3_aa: CASSQSAGGGNEQFF

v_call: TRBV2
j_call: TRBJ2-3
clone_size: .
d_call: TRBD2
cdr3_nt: TGTGCCAGCACAGCTAGCGGGACCCACACAGATACGCAGTATTTT
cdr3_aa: CASTASGTHTDTQYF

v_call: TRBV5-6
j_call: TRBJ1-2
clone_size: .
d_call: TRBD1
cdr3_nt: TGTGCCAGCAGCCCTCAGGGGGCCCACTATGGCTACACCTTC
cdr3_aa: CASSPQGAHYGYTF

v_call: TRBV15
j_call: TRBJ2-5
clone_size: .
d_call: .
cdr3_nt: TGTGCCACCAGCAGATTTCGCCAAGAGACCCAGTACTTC
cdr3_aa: CATSRFRQETQYF

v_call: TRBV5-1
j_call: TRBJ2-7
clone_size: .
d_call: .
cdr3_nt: TGCGCCAGCAGCCGGAGGACGAACTCCTACGAGCAGTACTTC
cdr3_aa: CASSRRTNSYEQYF

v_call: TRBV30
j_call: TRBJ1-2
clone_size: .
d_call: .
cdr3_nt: TGTGCCTGGAGTGTATGGCCCACCATTTCTAACTATGGCTACACCTTC
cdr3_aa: CAWSVWPTISNYGYTF

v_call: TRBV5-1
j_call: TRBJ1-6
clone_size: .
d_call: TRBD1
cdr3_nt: TGCGCCAGCAGCCAGGACAGGGAGGATTCACCCCTTCACTTT
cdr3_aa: CASSQDREDSPLHF